This T cell receptor (beta chain) was captured by sequencing in a study of cytomegalovirus exposure and HLA in healthy donors (TCRdb year 2017). The study in broad terms: An earlier analysis of some 620 of the donors reported approximately 260 Gb of sequence data and around 120 million unique TCR beta sequences obtained from approximately 180 million T cells. About 300 gigabases of sequencing data and 78 million or so unique TCR sequences were included in an early release covering roughly 600 HLA-typed donors. HLA typing included class I and class II loci at four-digit resolution. Alongside the repertoire data, information on donor age, sex, ethnicity and CMV serostatus was compiled. All discovery cohort repertoires had been generated using a single sequencing platform. Several DR-DQ haplotypes were treated as single units for association and clustering because of strong linkage in the cohort. The study profiled the T cell repertoires of under 700 subjects by immunosequencing and related them to cytomegalovirus serostatus. The genetic ancestry cluster associated with self-reported Caucasian donors included 81% of the roughly 410 genotyped donors. The later analysis used no new phenotypic data to find candidate immune exposures, relying instead on TCR beta sequences and their occurrence across donors. Among around 400 genotyped donors of the cohort, an average of approximately 200,000 unique TCR beta nucleotide sequences was sequenced per donor, of which approximately 18% were non-productive. A later genetic analysis took genome-wide SNP genotypes for about three fifths of the 666 donors and used that subset as a discovery cohort. Typing coverage varied by locus: roughly 620-640 donors for A, B, C, DRB1 and DQB1; approximately 500 for DQA1; some 610 for DPA1; around 450 for DPB1. A later analysis re-analyzed previously published TCR beta repertoires from about 600 donors and added high-resolution HLA genotyping to study TCR occurrence patterns. Along with the roughly 700-subject first cohort, a separate validation cohort of some 130 different subjects was used. An earlier analysis of some 600 of the donors applied high-throughput TCR beta sequencing to assess whether each TCR beta V gene segment acted as functional or pseudogenic. The study was designed to test whether signatures of past pathogen exposure could be identified by cataloging public T cell receptors. To predict cytomegalovirus infection status, the study combined high-throughput TCR immunosequencing, statistical association of individual TCRs with disease status, and machine learning. The study at large found these results: Linkage disequilibrium might explain the correlated functional status among segregating V segments, but an unknown experimental factor could not be ruled out. A further reported finding was that TCR beta sequences accurately predicted the HLA-A and HLA-B alleles for most subjects in the first cohort. In a later analysis, TCR association rates were found to vary across HLA loci, with the most associated TCRs seen for DRB1 alleles and the fewest for HLA-C alleles. In an earlier analysis of around 600 of the donors, most TCR beta V segments were observed in productive rearrangements about 87% or about 30% of the time, broadly matching IMGT annotations. The earlier analysis of 587 of the donors excluded some 15 rarely observed V segments, including chromosome 9 orphons, because counts were too low. At a false discovery rate of 0.05, a later analysis linked 15,000 to 20,000 TCR beta sequences to specific HLA alleles. A cluster of highly shared sequence variants was judged likely to be a technical artifact of the sequencing pipeline. Several of the top co-occurrence clusters appeared to be linked to parvovirus B19, influenza, CMV and Epstein-Barr virus, according to a later analysis. While some public TCRs were present in many individuals, most TCR sequences turned up only very rarely across donors. Three of the identified cytomegalovirus-associated TCR beta chains were confirmed in vitro to be specific for cytomegalovirus antigens. Immune exposure information for the cohort was limited to CMV serostatus. Presence/absence analyses assumed roughly uniform sequencing depth across donors, an assumption that may not hold. In a later genetic analysis, fewer N-insertions in productive TCRs were reported among donors in an Asian-associated ancestry cluster than the roughly 700-donor mean. Strong co-occurrence of HLA alleles, especially DR and DQ, made assigning TCR associations to individual alleles difficult. In a later analysis, HLA-associated TCR beta chains were found to be more clonally expanded and to have lower generation probabilities than equally common non-associated chains. The 87-base-pair reads could not distinguish some IMGT-functional V segments, including TRBV6-2 and TRBV6-3, so those segments were excluded. In the study, 164 TCR beta chains were listed as associated with cytomegalovirus. Most CMV-associated TCR beta chains appeared to be HLA-restricted in a later analysis, and the HLA associations seemed to be driven largely by CMV exposure. Only TCR beta chains were sequenced in this cohort, and the absence of alpha or paired-chain data limited detectable features. According to the authors, the approach could potentially be generalized to other disease states and immunological phenotypes. In a later genetic analysis, a missense DCLRE1C variant was associated with V-gene and J-gene trimming of TCR beta chains, and the association was replicated in an independent cohort. In both the original and validation cohorts, the classifier was reported to diagnose cytomegalovirus status with high specificity and sensitivity. Because HLA typing was unavailable for some donors at each locus, only the typed subset was used in association tests.

A note on this clone: No cognate antigen has been identified for it. The record has no base qualities; no much larger clone is one base away.

Libraries were built with the immunoSEQ multiplex PCR assay. The multiplex PCR relied on a mix of 60 forward primers for TCR Vbeta segments and 13 reverse primers for TCR Jbeta segments. A multiplex PCR assay on genomic DNA amplified the CDR3 region of rearranged TCR beta genes. On the Illumina HiSeq System, the amplified TCR beta libraries were sequenced as 87-base-pair reads. Per the original workflow: A later analysis counted about 80 million unique TCR beta chains across the 666 repertoires, and 9 million to 14 million of these chains were shared by at least two donors. Raw reads were error-corrected and collapsed into unique sequences by a nearest-neighbor algorithm in which closely related sequences were merged to remove PCR and sequencing errors. V, D and J gene segments were assigned by aligning CDR3 sequences to IMGT reference sequences. For a sequence to be retained, a match of at least six nucleotides was required to both a V gene segment and a J gene segment. A rearrangement was called productive if the CDR3 had no stop codons and remained in frame with V and J, and every other rearrangement was called non-productive. CDR3 was defined by IMGT convention, running from the second conserved V-encoded cysteine to the conserved J-encoded phenylalanine. The earlier analysis of 500 to 650 of the donors excluded any sequence lacking an unambiguous match to a single V gene segment. In an earlier analysis of 587 of the donors, V segments were called functional above 56.7% productive rearrangements and were called segregating when the between-donor standard deviation exceeded 5%. A statistical classification framework was built to diagnose cytomegalovirus status from the catalog of TCR beta chain sequences. A later analysis assigned V and J genes by comparing TCR nucleotide sequences with IMGT/GENE-DB human TR gene sequences. The TCRdist pipeline was used in a later analysis to assign CDR3 sequences and most-parsimonious VDJ recombination scenarios. In a later analysis, each TCR beta chain was defined by its CDR3 amino acid sequence together with its V-gene family, and reads without a unique V-gene family were excluded. As a way to deal with suspected cross-contamination and a sequencing artifact, a later analysis dropped over 550 nucleotide sequences that were highly shared and had low generation probability. For each public chain, a later analysis derived a clonal expansion index from normalized ranks of inferred template counts within each repertoire. In a later analysis, generation probabilities were computed with a VDJ recombination model fitted to out-of-frame rearrangements, and the resulting probabilities were checked against IGoR. Hypergeometric tests were used in a later analysis to score TCR-TCR, TCR-HLA and TCR-CMV co-occurrence, with a repertoire-size bias correction applied to the TCR pairs. False discovery rates were estimated in a later analysis by permuting HLA or CMV assignments 20 times. In a later analysis, co-occurring TCRs were grouped with DBSCAN, and TCRdist sequence similarity was added when clustering was performed within HLA-allele-positive subsets. Repertoires with fewer than 30,000 or more than 120,000 public chains, plus five repertoires with anomalous nucleotide sharing, were excluded from co-occurrence clustering. Held by TCRdb, this immuneACCESS table contains in-frame sequences only and omits some clones. Under half of the omission traces to an unresolved V gene where checked; the cause of the rest is unknown. That table gives V, J and clone size, and the DNA gave D and trimming. Counted in this sample were about 75,000 clones; roughly 84% of them appeared once. The ten largest make up approximately 17% of the sample.

The CDR3, cysteine through phenylalanine, is 16 amino acids long. The retained sequence is limited to the CDR3, 48 bases, with the frame set at the first base. Germline trimming amounts to 5 bases on V and 5 bases on J, with 12 as the count of junction bases outside the gene matches. The germline V gene gives CDR1 as SGHTA and CDR2 as FQGNSA. The cohort comprised around 690 healthy bone marrow donors. At the time of sampling, all cohort members were nominally healthy, though unrecorded immune exposures were likely present. The donor tested CMV seropositive, placing the donor among the 250 to 350 seropositive members of the cohort. A peripheral blood sample was provided by each donor, and peripheral blood mononuclear cells were used for TCR beta sequencing. The Qiagen DNeasy Blood Extraction Kit was used to extract genomic DNA from the blood cell samples.

This TCR was sampled from a man between 65 and 85 years old in good health and CMV-seropositive. The V and J genes are TRBV7-2 and TRBJ2-5; TRBD2 fits 9 bases in the junction. Sequencing used PBMCs. The nucleotide sequence is given as TGTGCCAGCAGCCACCGTTCAGCGGGGGGCCAGGAGACCCAGTACTTC. Its protein is CASSHRSAGGQETQYF.